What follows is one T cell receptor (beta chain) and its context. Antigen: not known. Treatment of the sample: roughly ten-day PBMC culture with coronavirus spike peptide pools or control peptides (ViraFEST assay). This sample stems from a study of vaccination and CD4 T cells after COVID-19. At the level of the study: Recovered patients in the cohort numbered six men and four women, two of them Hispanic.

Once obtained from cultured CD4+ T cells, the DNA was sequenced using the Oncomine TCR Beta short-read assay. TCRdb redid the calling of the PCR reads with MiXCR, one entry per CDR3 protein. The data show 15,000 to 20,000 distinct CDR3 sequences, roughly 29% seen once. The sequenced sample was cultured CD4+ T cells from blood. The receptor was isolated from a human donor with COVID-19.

CDR3 in DNA: TGTGCCAGCAGTCGGACAGGAACTATGAACACTGAAGCTTTCTTT. It codes for CASSRTGTMNTEAFF. This chain connects TRBV28 to TRBJ1-1, with 7 bases identical to TRBD1. Trimming removed 5 bases from V and 0 bases from J; junction bases left unmatched: 6. Per germline, CDR1 MDHEN and CDR2 SYDVKM. The length of the CDR3 is 15 residues. The entire variable domain, with the rest obtained from reference TRBV28 and TRBJ1-1, is as follows: DVKVTQSSRYLVKRTGEKVFLECVQDMDHENMFWYRQDPGLGLRLIYFSYDVKMKEKGDIPEGYSVSREKKERFSLILESASTNQTSMYLCASSRTGTMNTEAFFGQGTRLTVV.